The TCR beta chain under discussion was sequenced for a study of shared clonotypes between healthy human individuals. The assay was run at deep level. In the original processing: Filtering was not the same, since immunoSEQ gave junction-only sequences without quality scores. This table comes from immunoSEQ multiplex PCR, and its TCRdb copy is limited to in-frame clones, with some not included. Clonal size and the V and J genes are those of that table, whereas D and trimming came from the DNA. Counted here are a few million clones, more than 90% occurring once; the ten biggest clones make up about 0.13%. Nashville, Tennessee was home to all donors, each a Caucasian adult. The sequenced sample was naive CD4+ T cells sorted from blood. Subset in this sample: CD45RA+ positively selected. The sequence came from a man between 18 and 29 years old in good health.

The chain's CDR3 is CASSEGGVGTDTQYF. DNA of the CDR3: TGCGCCAGCAGTGAGGGAGGGGTTGGCACAGATACGCAGTATTTT. The chain recombines TRBV10-1 with TRBJ2-3; a weak D match, TRBD2 (6 bases). The ends were cut back, 2 bases at V and 1 base at J, with 10 bases in the middle. The CDR3 is 15 amino acids. The germline CDR1 and CDR2 sequences are WNHNN and SYGVQD (reference sequence).